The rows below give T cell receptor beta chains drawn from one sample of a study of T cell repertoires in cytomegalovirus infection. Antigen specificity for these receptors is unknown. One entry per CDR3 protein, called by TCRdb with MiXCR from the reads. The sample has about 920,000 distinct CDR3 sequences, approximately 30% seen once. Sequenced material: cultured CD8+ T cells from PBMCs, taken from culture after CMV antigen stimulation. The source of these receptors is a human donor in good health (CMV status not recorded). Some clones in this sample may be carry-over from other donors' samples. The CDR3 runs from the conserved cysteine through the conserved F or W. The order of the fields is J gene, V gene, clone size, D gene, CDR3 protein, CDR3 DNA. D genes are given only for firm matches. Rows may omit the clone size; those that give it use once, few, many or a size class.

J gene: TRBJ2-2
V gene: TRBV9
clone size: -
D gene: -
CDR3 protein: CASSVVSENTGELFF
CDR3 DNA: TGTGCCAGCAGCGTAGTTTCAGAGAACACCGGGGAGCTGTTTTTT

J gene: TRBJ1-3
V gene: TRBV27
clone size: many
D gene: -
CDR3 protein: CATLSGNTIYF
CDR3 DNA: TGTGCCACACTCTCTGGAAACACCATATATTTT

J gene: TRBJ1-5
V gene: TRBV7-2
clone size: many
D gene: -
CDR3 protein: CASSRLGGGNQPQHF
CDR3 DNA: TGTGCCAGCAGCAGGCTAGGCGGAGGCAATCAGCCCCAGCATTTT

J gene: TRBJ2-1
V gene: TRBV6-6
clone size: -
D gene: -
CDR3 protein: CASSYSLQSGNEQFF
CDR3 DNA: TGTGCCAGCAGTTACTCCCTACAGTCCGGCAATGAGCAGTTCTTC

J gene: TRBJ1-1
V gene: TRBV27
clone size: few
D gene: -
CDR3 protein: CASSPIGRLGEAFF
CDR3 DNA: TGTGCCAGCAGCCCTATTGGTCGGCTGGGTGAAGCTTTCTTT

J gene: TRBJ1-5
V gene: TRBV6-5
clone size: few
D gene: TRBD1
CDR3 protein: CASSRDREAYSNQPQHF
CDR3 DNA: TGTGCCAGCAGTCGGGACAGGGAAGCTTATAGCAATCAGCCCCAGCATTTT

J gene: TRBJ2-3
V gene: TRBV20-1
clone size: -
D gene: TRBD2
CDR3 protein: CSARPGLAGSDTQYF
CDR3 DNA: TGCAGTGCTAGACCGGGACTAGCGGGGTCCGATACGCAGTATTTT

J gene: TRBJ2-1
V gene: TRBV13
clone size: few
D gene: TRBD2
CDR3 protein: CASSSTTSGGIEQFF
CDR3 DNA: TGTGCCAGCAGCTCTACGACTAGCGGGGGGATTGAGCAGTTCTTC

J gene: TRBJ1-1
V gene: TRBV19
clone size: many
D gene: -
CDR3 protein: CASKRNTEAFF
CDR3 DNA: TGTGCCAGTAAGCGAAACACTGAAGCTTTCTTT

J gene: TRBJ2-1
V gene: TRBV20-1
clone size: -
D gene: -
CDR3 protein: CSARERGRGNEQFF
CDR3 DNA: TGCAGTGCTAGAGAGCGGGGGCGTGGGAATGAGCAGTTCTTC

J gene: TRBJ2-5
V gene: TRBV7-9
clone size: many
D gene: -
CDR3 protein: CASSDWRGAETQYF
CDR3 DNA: TGTGCCAGCAGCGATTGGAGAGGGGCCGAGACCCAGTACTTC

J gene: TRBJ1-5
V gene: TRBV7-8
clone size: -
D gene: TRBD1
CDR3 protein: CASSLLGTAPDQPQHF
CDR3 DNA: TGTGCCAGCAGCTTATTGGGGACAGCCCCGGATCAGCCCCAGCATTTT

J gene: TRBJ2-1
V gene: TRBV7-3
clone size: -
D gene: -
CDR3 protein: CSSSSGISPRDEQFF
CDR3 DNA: TGTTCCAGCAGCTCCGGGATTTCCCCCCGGGATGAGCAGTTCTTC

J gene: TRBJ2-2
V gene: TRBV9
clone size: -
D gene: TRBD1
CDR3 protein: CASSVPWGQGNTGELFF
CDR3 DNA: TGTGCCAGCAGCGTCCCTTGGGGACAGGGGAACACCGGGGAGCTGTTTTTT

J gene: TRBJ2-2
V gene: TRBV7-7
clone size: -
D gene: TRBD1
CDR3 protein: CASSLTGVRELFF
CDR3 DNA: TGTGCTAGCAGCCTTACAGGGGTCCGGGAGCTGTTTTTT

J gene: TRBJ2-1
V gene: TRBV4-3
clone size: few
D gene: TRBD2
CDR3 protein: CASSQDTGWAGGLDEQFF
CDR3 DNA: TGCGCCAGCAGCCAAGATACAGGGTGGGCGGGGGGATTAGATGAGCAGTTCTTC

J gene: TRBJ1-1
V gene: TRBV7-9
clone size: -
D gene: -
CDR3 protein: CASKEAGRNTEAFF
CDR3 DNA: TGTGCCAGCAAAGAGGCGGGGAGGAACACTGAAGCTTTCTTT

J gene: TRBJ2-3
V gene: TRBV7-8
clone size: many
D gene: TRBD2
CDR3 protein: CASNQLAGGGDTQYF
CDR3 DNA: TGTGCCAGCAACCAACTAGCGGGGGGCGGAGATACGCAGTATTTT

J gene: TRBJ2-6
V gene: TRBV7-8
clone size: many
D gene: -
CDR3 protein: CASSSRGANVLTF
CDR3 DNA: TGTGCCAGCAGTTCCAGGGGGGCCAACGTCCTGACTTTC

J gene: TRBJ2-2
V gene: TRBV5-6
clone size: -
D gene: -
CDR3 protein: CASSLEWGNTGELFF
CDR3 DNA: TGTGCCAGCAGCTTGGAATGGGGGAACACCGGGGAGCTGTTTTTT

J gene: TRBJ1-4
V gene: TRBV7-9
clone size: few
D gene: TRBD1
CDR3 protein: CASSYPTGDEKLFF
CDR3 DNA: TGTGCCAGCAGCTATCCGACAGGGGACGAAAAACTGTTTTTT

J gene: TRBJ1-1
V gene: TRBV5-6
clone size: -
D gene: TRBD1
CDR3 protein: CASSLVGQGKDTEAFF
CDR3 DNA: TGTGCCAGCAGCTTGGTGGGACAGGGAAAGGACACTGAAGCTTTCTTT

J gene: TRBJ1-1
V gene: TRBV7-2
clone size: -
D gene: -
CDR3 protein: CASRYPDGTTEAFF
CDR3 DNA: TGTGCCAGCAGATACCCCGATGGGACCACTGAAGCTTTCTTT

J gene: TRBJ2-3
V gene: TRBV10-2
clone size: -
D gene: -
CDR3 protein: CASSALGDTQYF
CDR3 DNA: TGCGCCAGCAGTGCCCTAGGAGATACGCAGTATTTT

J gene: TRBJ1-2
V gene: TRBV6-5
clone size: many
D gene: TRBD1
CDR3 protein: CASSYSDITGGLRANYGYTF
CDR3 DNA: TGTGCCAGCAGTTACTCCGATATTACAGGGGGCTTGCGAGCTAACTATGGCTACACCTTC

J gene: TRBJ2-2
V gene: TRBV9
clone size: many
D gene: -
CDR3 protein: CASSVGNTGELFF
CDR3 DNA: TGTGCCAGCAGCGTCGGTAACACCGGGGAGCTGTTTTTT

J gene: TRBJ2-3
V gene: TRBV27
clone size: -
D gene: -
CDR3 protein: CASSLSSAFTDTQYF
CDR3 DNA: TGTGCCAGCAGTTTAAGTAGCGCTTTCACAGATACGCAGTATTTT

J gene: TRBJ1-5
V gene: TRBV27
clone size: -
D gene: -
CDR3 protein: CASSSRPYQPQHF
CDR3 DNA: TGTGCCAGCAGTTCAAGGCCCTATCAGCCCCAGCATTTT

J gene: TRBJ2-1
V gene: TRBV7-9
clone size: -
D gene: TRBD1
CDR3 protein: CASSSLLRTGINEQFF
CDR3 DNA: TGTGCCAGCAGCTCCCTTCTGAGGACAGGGATCAATGAGCAGTTCTTC

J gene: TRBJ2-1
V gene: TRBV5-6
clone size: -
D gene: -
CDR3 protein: CASSLALGAYNEQFF
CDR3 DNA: TGTGCCAGCAGCTTGGCTCTGGGGGCTTACAATGAGCAGTTCTTC

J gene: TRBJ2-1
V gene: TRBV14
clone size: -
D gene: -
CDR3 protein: CASRREWYNEQFF
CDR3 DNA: TGTGCCAGCAGGAGGGAGTGGTACAATGAGCAGTTCTTC

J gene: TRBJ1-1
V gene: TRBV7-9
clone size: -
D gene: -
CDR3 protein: CASSSSAAYTEAFF
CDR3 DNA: TGTGCCAGCAGCTCCTCTGCAGCCTACACTGAAGCTTTCTTT

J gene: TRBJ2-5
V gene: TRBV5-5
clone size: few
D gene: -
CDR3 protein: CASSLLRADETQYF
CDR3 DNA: TGTGCCAGCAGCTTGCTCAGGGCGGACGAGACCCAGTACTTC

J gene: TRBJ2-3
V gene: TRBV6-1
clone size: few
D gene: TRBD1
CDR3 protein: CASSPTGADTDTQYF
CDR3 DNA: TGTGCCAGCAGTCCGACAGGGGCGGACACAGATACGCAGTATTTT

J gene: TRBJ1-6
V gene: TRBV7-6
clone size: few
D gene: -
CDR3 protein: CASSLARGKLDSPLHF
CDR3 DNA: TGTGCCAGCAGCTTAGCGAGGGGAAAGTTGGATTCACCCCTCCACTTT

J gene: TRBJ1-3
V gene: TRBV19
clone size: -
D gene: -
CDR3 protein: CASSIGSNGYFDTIYF
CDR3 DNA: TGTGCCAGTAGTATAGGATCCAACGGGTACTTCGACACCATATATTTT

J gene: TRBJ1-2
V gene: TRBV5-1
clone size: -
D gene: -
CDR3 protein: CASSLWSGSGDGYTF
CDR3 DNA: TGCGCCAGCAGCTTGTGGAGTGGAAGTGGAGATGGCTACACCTTC

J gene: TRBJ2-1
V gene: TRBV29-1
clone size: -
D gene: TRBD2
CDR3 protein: CSVISGGADGGGLYNEQFF
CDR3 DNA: TGCAGCGTGATTAGCGGGGGGGCCGATGGGGGCGGACTTTACAATGAGCAGTTCTTC

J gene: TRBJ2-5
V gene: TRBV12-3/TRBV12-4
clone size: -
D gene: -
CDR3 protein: CASSFVRETQYF
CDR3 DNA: TGTGCCAGCAGTTTTGTGAGGGAGACCCAGTACTTC

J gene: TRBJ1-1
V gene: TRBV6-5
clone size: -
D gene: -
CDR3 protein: CASILVTGKDTEAFF
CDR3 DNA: -

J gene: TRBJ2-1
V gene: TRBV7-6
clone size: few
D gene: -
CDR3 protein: CASSSEAFRDEQFF
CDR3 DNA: TGTGCCAGCAGCTCGGAGGCCTTTAGGGATGAGCAGTTCTTC

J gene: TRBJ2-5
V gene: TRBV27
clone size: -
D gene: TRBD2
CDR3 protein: CASSLAGGSQETQYF
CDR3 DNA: TGTGCCAGCAGTTTAGCGGGGGGCTCACAAGAGACCCAGTACTTC

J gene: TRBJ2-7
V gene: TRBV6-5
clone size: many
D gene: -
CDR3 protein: CASSPAPDTTYEQYF
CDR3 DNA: TGTGCCAGCAGCCCAGCCCCGGACACAACCTACGAGCAGTACTTC

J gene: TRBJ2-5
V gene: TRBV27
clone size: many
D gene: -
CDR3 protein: CASSLTGFQETQYF
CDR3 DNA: TGTGCCAGCAGTTTAACAGGGTTTCAAGAGACCCAGTACTTC